This is a list of T cell receptor beta chains from one sample in a study of tumor-infiltrating lymphocytes in primary liver carcinoma. Each CDR3 protein is one row after TCRdb ran MiXCR on the multiplex PCR reads. The repertoire holds about 130,000 distinct CDR3 sequences, with 64% as singletons. Sequences were obtained from liver tumor tissue from sampling region 3. The receptor source for this set is a woman between 55 and 75 years old with primary liver carcinoma and hepatitis B virus infection. CDR3s include the opening cysteine and the closing phenylalanine or tryptophan. The D gene is left open where the match is weak. Part of the rows lack a size; the others show once, few, many or a class for expanded clones.

clone_size	cdr3_length	v_call	j_call	d_call	cdr3_aa	cdr3_nt
many	17	TRBV6-5	TRBJ2-1	.	CASSTDMGGESYNEQFF	TGTGCCAGCAGTACCGACATGGGCGGGGAATCCTACAATGAGCAGTTCTTC
.	14	TRBV29-1	TRBJ2-2	.	CSAIGQWATGEQFF	TGCAGTGCGATTGGACAGTGGGCCACCGGGGAGCAGTTTTTT
.	11	TRBV20-1	TRBJ2-7	.	CSARRSYEQYF	TGCAGTGCCAGGCGCTCCTACGAGCAGTACTTC
many	14	TRBV12-3/TRBV12-4	TRBJ1-6	TRBD1	CASTRTGGNSPLHF	TGTGCCAGCACCCGGACAGGCGGGAATTCACCCCTCCACTTT
.	17	TRBV30	TRBJ1-1	TRBD1	CAWESTLRTGRLTEAFF	TGTGCCTGGGAATCAACACTAAGGACAGGGCGACTTACTGAAGCTTTCTTT
.	16	TRBV11-2	TRBJ2-3	TRBD2	CPSNHGSGNLSDTQYF	TGTCCCAGCAACCATGGTAGCGGGAATTTGTCAGATACGCAGTATTTT
many	15	TRBV6-5	TRBJ2-3	.	CASSKRAPSTDTQYF	TGTGCCAGCAGTAAGCGGGCCCCTAGCACAGATACGCAGTATTTT
.	12	TRBV11-3	TRBJ2-3	.	CASSIRTDMQYF	TGTGCCAGCAGCATACGAACAGATATGCAGTATTTT
.	13	TRBV11-2	TRBJ2-3	.	CANNLDREDMQYF	TGTGCCAACAACTTAGATCGCGAGGATATGCAGTATTTT
.	11	TRBV28	TRBJ2-1	.	CVSTLFNEQFF	TGTGTCAGCACCTTATTCAATGAGCAGTTCTTC
.	15	TRBV6-4	TRBJ2-1	TRBD2	CASSAGLAGHNEQFF	TGTGCCAGCAGTGCCGGACTAGCGGGACACAATGAGCAGTTCTTC
.	17	TRBV6-6	TRBJ1-4	.	CASSSSQESIVGEKLFF	TGTGCCAGCAGTTCCTCGCAGGAGTCGATCGTGGGCGAAAAACTGTTTTTT
.	14	TRBV12-3/TRBV12-4	TRBJ1-5	TRBD1	CASTIGGIGQPLHF	TGCGCCAGCACAATAGGGGGCATCGGTCAGCCCCTGCATTTT
.	17	TRBV20-1	TRBJ2-3	TRBD2	CSARISSGLAGVPQQYF	TGCAGTGCTAGAATCTCTTCGGGACTAGCGGGAGTTCCCCAGCAGTATTTT
.	15	TRBV4-2	TRBJ2-5	TRBD1	CSSSQVDRGGETRYF	TGTTCCAGCAGCCAAGTCGACAGGGGGGGAGAGACCCGGTACTTC
.	19	TRBV5-1	TRBJ2-3	TRBD2	CASSSPGLAGVWDTDTQYF	TGCGCCAGCAGCTCTCCGGGACTAGCGGGAGTATGGGACACAGATACGCAGTATTTT
few	16	TRBV12-3/TRBV12-4	TRBJ2-1	.	CASSYRSNGGPNERFF	TGTGCCAGCAGCTATAGGTCCAACGGGGGCCCAAATGAGCGGTTCTTC
many	14	TRBV12-5	TRBJ2-5	TRBD1	CASGRPDRGETQYF	TGTGCTAGTGGCCGCCCCGACAGGGGAGAGACCCAGTACTTC
.	14	TRBV20-1	TRBJ2-1	.	CSARDRVHYNEQFF	TGCAGTGCTAGAGACAGGGTCCACTACAATGAGCAGTTCTTC
.	14	TRBV6-1	TRBJ2-1	.	CVGRNRSLYNEQFF	TGTGTCGGCAGAAACAGGTCCCTCTACAATGAGCAGTTCTTC
many	15	TRBV28	TRBJ2-1	.	CASSRLNSIPNEQFF	TGTGCCAGCAGCCGACTAAACTCAATCCCGAATGAGCAGTTCTTC
.	16	TRBV11-3	TRBJ2-4	.	CVSSSPSDRVENIQYF	TGTGTCAGCAGCTCCCCTTCGGACAGAGTCGAAAACATCCAGTACTTC
.	15	TRBV6-2/TRBV6-3	TRBJ1-3	.	CASSYSVISGNTIYF	TGTGCCAGCAGTTACTCCGTGATCTCCGGAAACACCATATATTTT
.	15	TRBV11-2	TRBJ2-7	.	CASSLAGQPSYEEYF	TGCGCCAGCAGCTTAGCGGGACAGCCCTCCTATGAGGAGTACTTC
many	14	TRBV6-5	TRBJ2-2	TRBD2	CASGKAGRTGELFF	TGTGCCAGCGGAAAAGCGGGAAGGACCGGGGAGCTGTTTTTT
.	14	TRBV11-2	TRBJ1-2	.	CANRLEPTNYGYTF	TGTGCCAACAGGTTAGAGCCTACTAACTATGGTTACACCTTC